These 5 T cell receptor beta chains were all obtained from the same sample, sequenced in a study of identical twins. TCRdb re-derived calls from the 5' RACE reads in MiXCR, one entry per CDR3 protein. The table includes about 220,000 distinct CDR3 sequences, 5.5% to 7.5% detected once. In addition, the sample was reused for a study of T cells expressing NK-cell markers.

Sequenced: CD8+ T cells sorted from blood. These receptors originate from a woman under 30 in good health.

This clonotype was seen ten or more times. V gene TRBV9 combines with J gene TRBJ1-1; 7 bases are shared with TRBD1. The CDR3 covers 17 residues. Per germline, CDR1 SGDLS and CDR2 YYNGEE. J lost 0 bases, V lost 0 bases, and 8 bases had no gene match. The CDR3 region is CASSVAEGQPMNTEAFF. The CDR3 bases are TGTGCCAGCAGCGTAGCCGAGGGACAGCCCATGAACACTGAAGCTTTCTTT.

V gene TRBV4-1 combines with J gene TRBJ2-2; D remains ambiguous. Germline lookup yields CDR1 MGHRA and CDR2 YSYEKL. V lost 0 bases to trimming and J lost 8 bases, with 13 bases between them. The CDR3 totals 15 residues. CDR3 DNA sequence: TGCGCCAGCAGCCAAGAACGGCAGACTTCAGGGGAGCTGTTTTTT. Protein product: CASSQERQTSGELFF.

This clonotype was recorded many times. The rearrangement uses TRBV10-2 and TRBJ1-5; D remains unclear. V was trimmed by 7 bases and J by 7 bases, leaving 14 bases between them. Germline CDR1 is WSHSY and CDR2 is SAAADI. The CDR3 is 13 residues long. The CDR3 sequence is CASNNIGGQPQHF. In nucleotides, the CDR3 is TGCGCCAGCAACAACATCGGAGGACAGCCCCAGCATTTT.

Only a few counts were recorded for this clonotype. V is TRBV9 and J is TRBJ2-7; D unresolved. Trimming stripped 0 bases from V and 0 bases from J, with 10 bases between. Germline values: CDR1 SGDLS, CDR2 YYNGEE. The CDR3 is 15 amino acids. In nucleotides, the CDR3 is TGTGCCAGCAGCGTAGGGTCCCCCAGCTCCTACGAGCAGTACTTC. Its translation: CASSVGSPSSYEQYF.

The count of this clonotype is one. DNA for the CDR3: TGCGCCAGCAGTCGAATCCCTTTCACTAGCGGGAGAGAAAGCTCCTACGAGCAGTACTTC. Protein: CASSRIPFTSGRESSYEQYF. The V call is TRBV23-1, the J call TRBJ2-7, with 11 bases that match TRBD2. TRBV23-1 qualifies as an ORF whose function is uncertain. The CDR3 length is 20 residues. The trim removed 4 bases at V and 0 bases at J, leaving 17 bases unmatched.